The T cell receptor (beta chain) described here comes from a study of blood T cells in healthy people across ages. Findings and limits, study-wide: Estimated diversity that came from one million T cells was considered an underestimate. Donor CMV status, an unknown factor, possibly confounded changes in expanded clonotypes.

A second about 7 to 12 cycle PCR used barcoded and J-beta primers. TCRdb analysed the 5' RACE reads with MiXCR anew, one entry per CDR3 protein. The data hold 1.8 million or so distinct CDR3 sequences, with about two fifths observed a single time. Donors were healthy Caucasian individuals from Russia aged roughly 6 to 90. Total RNA was isolated from each sample in quantities of at least 5 micrograms. A note on this clonotype: Antigen unknown.

Per the germline V gene, CDR1 is LNHNV and CDR2 is YYDKDF (reference sequence). The ends were cut back, 3 bases at V and 2 bases at J, with 8 bases in the middle. The CDR3 length is 13 residues. The receptor was derived from a human donor in good health. V gene TRBV15 combines with J gene TRBJ2-7; D unclear. Material: blood. The CDR3 nucleotides are TGTGCCACCAGCAGGTACAAGACCTACGAGCAGTACTTC. Its translation: CATSRYKTYEQYF.